This T cell receptor beta chain was obtained from a study of blood T cell repertoires in COVID-19. Study-level information: Some COVID-19 samples were acute and others convalescent; all came from the United States, Italy and Spain. The cDNA or gDNA used as material had been derived from T cells, B-cell-depleted T cells, or PBMCs.

This clone has just a few counts. Original analysis: Reference gene primers were amplified, and this amplification served to estimate nucleated cell counts. Clones were read by immunoSEQ multiplex PCR, and TCRdb kept only the in-frame ones, dropping some. The V and J calls and the clone size are those of that table, but D and trimming were determined from the DNA. The sample has 95,000 to 150,000 clones, about 74% seen once. V gave up 8 bases and J gave up 6 bases, with 20 bases separating them. Germline values: CDR1 SGHAT, CDR2 FQNNGV. This CDR3 region has 14 residues. This TCR came from a human donor in a cohort sampled during active COVID-19. The chain recombines TRBV11-2 with TRBJ2-7; D may be TRBD2 (5 bases). The sequenced sample consisted of peripheral blood. The CDR3 here is CASSPRGDGSEQYF. The CDR3 region has the DNA TGTGCCAGCTCTCCCCGGGGAGATGGCTCCGAGCAGTACTTC.